Sequencing of this T cell receptor (beta chain) was carried out in a study of identical twins. This clonotype was found once. The CDR3 is made up of 15 amino acids. V lost 6 bases, J lost 5 bases, and 7 bases stayed unmatched. In TCRdb, the 5' RACE reads were re-called with MiXCR into one record per CDR3 protein. This sample has hundreds of thousands of distinct CDR3 sequences, with over 20% found just once. No donor was unhealthy or non-Caucasian. This sample was also put to use in a study of T cells expressing NK-cell markers. Per that paper: Seven of the eight sequenced donors were classified as HCMV-seropositive, and one was classified as seronegative. The sorts in several experiments were restricted to alpha-beta TCR T cells by an anti-gamma-delta TCR antibody. Where a handful of donors were concerned, these clonotypes also led the CD3+CD56-NKG2C+ fraction.

Sequencing was performed on PBMCs. V and J are TRBV12-3 or TRBV12-4 and TRBJ2-2; 9 nucleotides line up with TRBD2. The sequence came from a woman under 30 in good health. This CDR3 reads CASRLAGPFTGELFF. CDR3 sequence (DNA): TGTGCCAGCAGACTAGCGGGCCCTTTTACCGGGGAGCTGTTTTTT.